The rows below give T cell receptor beta chains drawn from one sample of a study of Ad26.COV2.S vaccination and SARS-CoV-2 variants. Data came from immunoSEQ multiplex PCR; TCRdb stores just in-frame clones and leaves some out. The sample lists over 400,000 clones; around 92% were seen once. The sequenced sample was peripheral blood, obtained in a trial of Ad26.COV2.S vaccine versus placebo. These receptors all stem from a person between 18 and 59 years old who received the Ad26.COV2.S COVID-19 vaccine or a placebo. The CDR3 runs from the conserved cysteine through the conserved F or W. The D gene is left open where the match is weak.

j_gene	len	v_gene	d_gene	CDR3aa	CDR3nt
TRBJ1-1	17	TRBV28	.	CASSFLRPGVGDTEAFF	TGTGCCAGCAGTTTTCTTCGCCCCGGGGTCGGGGACACTGAAGCTTTCTTT
TRBJ1-5	14	TRBV5-1	.	CASSSGDGNQPQHF	TGCGCCAGCAGCTCAGGGGACGGCAATCAGCCCCAGCATTTT
TRBJ2-5	15	TRBV6-5	.	CASSSTTRGRETQYF	TGTGCCAGCAGTTCCACGACCCGGGGACGGGAGACCCAGTACTTC
TRBJ2-4	14	TRBV19	.	CASRDGLAKNIQYF	TGTGCCAGTCGGGACGGTCTAGCCAAAAACATTCAGTACTTC
TRBJ2-5	18	TRBV4-1	TRBD2	CASSQVAGRDPPLQTQYF	TGCGCCAGCAGCCAAGTTGCAGGGAGGGATCCGCCTCTGCAGACCCAGTACTTC
TRBJ1-1	13	TRBV4-1	.	CASSLRFGAEAFF	TGCGCCAGCAGCCTGAGATTCGGGGCTGAAGCTTTCTTT
TRBJ2-3	14	TRBV9	.	CASSVEGSTDTQYF	TGTGCCAGCAGCGTAGAGGGAAGTACAGATACGCAGTATTTT
TRBJ2-3	14	TRBV19	TRBD2	CASRLAGGTDTQYF	TGTGCCAGTAGACTAGCGGGGGGGACAGATACGCAGTATTTT
TRBJ2-1	17	TRBV6-2/TRBV6-3	TRBD1	CASSYMLQGAILNEQFF	TGTGCCAGCAGTTACATGTTACAGGGGGCTATTTTGAATGAGCAGTTCTTC
TRBJ1-1	13	TRBV3-1/TRBV3-2	.	CASSRSQGTEAFF	TGTGCCAGCAGCCGCTCACAGGGCACTGAAGCTTTCTTT
TRBJ1-4	15	TRBV6-5	.	CASSKTGVTNEKLFF	TGTGCCAGCAGTAAAACGGGGGTGACTAATGAAAAACTGTTTTTT
TRBJ2-6	18	TRBV4-3	TRBD1	CASSQERGQISGANVLTF	TGCGCCAGCAGCCAAGAAAGGGGACAGATCTCTGGGGCCAACGTCCTGACTTTC